This T cell receptor beta chain came from a study of T-cell memory formation after mild COVID-19. The table lists this clonotype with many counts. The CDR3 is made up of 16 amino acids. The V gene's germline CDR1 is LGHNA and CDR2 YSLEER. V lost 0 bases to trimming and J lost 4 bases, with 15 bases between them. TCRdb reprocessed the 5' RACE reads via MiXCR and lists one record per CDR3 protein. The sample holds 30,000 to 50,000 distinct CDR3 sequences, over 5% seen once. The sample was PBMCs or a T cell subset sorted from them (not recorded which). The clonotype comes from an adult who had mild COVID-19 (a few samples of this study predate the infection). Cell type and time point are not known. The rearrangement uses TRBV4-3 and TRBJ1-2; D gene ambiguous. CDR3 nucleotide sequence: TGCGCCAGCAGCCAAGATCGAAACCGGGTTGCCTATGGCTACACCTTC. Amino acid sequence: CASSQDRNRVAYGYTF.